This is a list of T cell receptor beta chains from one sample in a study of brain T cells in children with intractable seizures. The repertoire was sequenced with immunoSEQ multiplex PCR; TCRdb's copy has only in-frame clones and lacks some. The profile shows 300,000 to 400,000 clones, about 93% of them singletons. The source was peripheral blood, collected roughly 5 months after surgery. All receptors derive from a boy under two years old with tuberous sclerosis and intractable seizures. Both conserved end residues are part of each CDR3. The order of the fields is J gene, CDR3 length, clone size, D gene, V gene, CDR3 protein, CDR3 DNA. D genes are given only for firm matches. Clone sizes are given selectively: once, few, many, or a class where the clone is expanded.

J gene: TRBJ1-5; CDR3 length: 16; clone size: -; D gene: -; V gene: TRBV19; CDR3 protein: CASRPPGRRRNQPQHF; CDR3 DNA: TGTGCCAGTAGGCCCCCAGGCAGGCGACGCAATCAGCCCCAGCATTTT
J gene: TRBJ2-3; CDR3 length: 15; clone size: -; D gene: -; V gene: TRBV9; CDR3 protein: CASSSIGLPGDTQYF; CDR3 DNA: TGTGCCAGCAGCTCGATTGGACTACCCGGGGATACGCAGTATTTT
J gene: TRBJ2-1; CDR3 length: 12; clone size: -; D gene: -; V gene: TRBV12-3/TRBV12-4; CDR3 protein: CASSLGYNEQFF; CDR3 DNA: TGTGCCAGCAGTTTGGGGTACAATGAGCAGTTCTTC
J gene: TRBJ1-4; CDR3 length: 13; clone size: -; D gene: -; V gene: TRBV5-1; CDR3 protein: CASSLDRNEKLFF; CDR3 DNA: TGCGCCAGCAGCTTGGACAGGAATGAAAAACTGTTTTTT
J gene: TRBJ1-5; CDR3 length: 13; clone size: once; D gene: TRBD1; V gene: TRBV18; CDR3 protein: CASSDRGDQPQHF; CDR3 DNA: TGTGCCAGCTCAGACAGGGGAGATCAGCCCCAGCATTTT
J gene: TRBJ2-7; CDR3 length: 15; clone size: -; D gene: TRBD1; V gene: TRBV25-1; CDR3 protein: CASSETTGGEYEQYF; CDR3 DNA: TGTGCCAGCAGTGAAACGACAGGGGGCGAATACGAGCAGTACTTC
J gene: TRBJ2-2; CDR3 length: 15; clone size: few; D gene: -; V gene: TRBV6-6; CDR3 protein: CASRYGTTNTGELFF; CDR3 DNA: TGTGCCAGCAGGTACGGGACAACGAACACCGGGGAGCTGTTTTTT
J gene: TRBJ1-5; CDR3 length: 13; clone size: once; D gene: -; V gene: TRBV19; CDR3 protein: CASRGQFNQPQHF; CDR3 DNA: TGTGCCAGTAGAGGACAGTTCAATCAGCCCCAGCATTTT
J gene: TRBJ1-1; CDR3 length: 14; clone size: -; D gene: -; V gene: TRBV6-5; CDR3 protein: CASSYAPRGTEAFF; CDR3 DNA: TGTGCCAGCAGTTACGCTCCGAGGGGCACTGAAGCTTTCTTT
J gene: TRBJ1-5; CDR3 length: 14; clone size: once; D gene: -; V gene: TRBV28; CDR3 protein: CASSFGVGNQPQHF; CDR3 DNA: TGTGCCAGCAGTTTTGGGGTTGGCAATCAGCCCCAGCATTTT
J gene: TRBJ1-1; CDR3 length: 16; clone size: -; D gene: -; V gene: TRBV11-2; CDR3 protein: CASSSFRQAQGTGAFF; CDR3 DNA: TGTGCCAGCAGCTCCTTTAGACAGGCCCAGGGTACAGGAGCTTTCTTT
J gene: TRBJ1-1; CDR3 length: 13; clone size: -; D gene: -; V gene: TRBV12-3/TRBV12-4; CDR3 protein: CASSFSFGSEAFF; CDR3 DNA: TGTGCCAGCAGTTTTTCTTTCGGGTCTGAAGCTTTCTTT
J gene: TRBJ2-7; CDR3 length: 13; clone size: -; D gene: TRBD2; V gene: TRBV19; CDR3 protein: CASRNSGAYEQYF; CDR3 DNA: TGTGCCAGTAGAAATAGCGGGGCCTACGAGCAGTACTTC
J gene: TRBJ2-7; CDR3 length: 13; clone size: -; D gene: -; V gene: TRBV19; CDR3 protein: CASSIGPSAEQYF; CDR3 DNA: TGTGCCAGTAGTATCGGCCCTAGCGCCGAGCAGTACTTC
J gene: TRBJ1-5; CDR3 length: 15; clone size: -; D gene: -; V gene: TRBV20-1; CDR3 protein: CSASVLEQNNQPQHF; CDR3 DNA: TGCAGTGCTAGTGTTTTGGAACAGAACAATCAGCCCCAGCATTTT
J gene: TRBJ2-3; CDR3 length: 17; clone size: -; D gene: -; V gene: TRBV20-1; CDR3 protein: CSASIGVGGTSADTQYF; CDR3 DNA: TGCAGTGCTAGTATCGGGGTGGGCGGGACGAGCGCAGATACGCAGTATTTT
J gene: TRBJ2-2; CDR3 length: 13; clone size: -; D gene: -; V gene: TRBV11-3; CDR3 protein: CASSPLDYGELFF; CDR3 DNA: TGTGCCAGCAGCCCCCTTGATTACGGGGAGCTGTTTTTT
J gene: TRBJ1-5; CDR3 length: 15; clone size: once; D gene: TRBD1; V gene: TRBV19; CDR3 protein: CASSIYITGGQPQHF; CDR3 DNA: TGTGCCAGTAGTATATATATAACAGGGGGTCAGCCCCAGCATTTT
J gene: TRBJ1-3; CDR3 length: 14; clone size: -; D gene: -; V gene: TRBV5-8; CDR3 protein: CASRLGGSGNTIYF; CDR3 DNA: TGTGCCAGCAGACTGGGGGGTTCTGGAAACACCATATATTTT
J gene: TRBJ1-1; CDR3 length: 15; clone size: -; D gene: -; V gene: TRBV2; CDR3 protein: CASSIRRQLNTEAFF; CDR3 DNA: TGTGCCAGCAGTATACGCCGACAGCTGAACACTGAAGCTTTCTTT
J gene: TRBJ2-7; CDR3 length: 15; clone size: -; D gene: -; V gene: TRBV9; CDR3 protein: CASSVGGPSSYEQYF; CDR3 DNA: TGTGCCAGCAGCGTAGGGGGCCCTAGCTCCTACGAGCAGTACTTC
J gene: TRBJ1-4; CDR3 length: 12; clone size: -; D gene: TRBD1; V gene: TRBV3-1/TRBV3-2; CDR3 protein: CASSQGTGELFF; CDR3 DNA: TGTGCCAGCAGCCAAGGGACAGGCGAACTGTTTTTT
J gene: TRBJ1-2; CDR3 length: 13; clone size: -; D gene: -; V gene: TRBV5-6; CDR3 protein: CASSPHRFYGYTF; CDR3 DNA: TGTGCCAGCAGCCCCCACAGGTTTTATGGCTACACCTTC
J gene: TRBJ1-2; CDR3 length: 17; clone size: -; D gene: TRBD1; V gene: TRBV5-5; CDR3 protein: CASSLPGTGPINYGYTF; CDR3 DNA: TGTGCCAGCAGCTTGCCGGGGACAGGGCCCATCAACTATGGCTACACCTTC
J gene: TRBJ1-6; CDR3 length: 16; clone size: once; D gene: TRBD1; V gene: TRBV7-6; CDR3 protein: CASSLARGQGKSPLHF; CDR3 DNA: TGTGCCAGCAGCTTAGCTAGAGGACAGGGAAAATCACCCCTCCACTTT
J gene: TRBJ2-5; CDR3 length: 12; clone size: -; D gene: TRBD1; V gene: TRBV5-6; CDR3 protein: CASSRTGVTQYF; CDR3 DNA: TGTGCCAGCAGCCGGACAGGGGTGACCCAGTACTTC
J gene: TRBJ2-1; CDR3 length: 14; clone size: -; D gene: TRBD2; V gene: TRBV11-2; CDR3 protein: CASSGSGRNNEQFF; CDR3 DNA: TGTGCCAGCAGCGGTAGCGGGAGGAACAATGAGCAGTTCTTC
J gene: TRBJ1-5; CDR3 length: 14; clone size: few; D gene: -; V gene: TRBV6-5; CDR3 protein: CASSYRESNQPQHF; CDR3 DNA: TGTGCCAGCAGTTACAGGGAAAGCAATCAGCCCCAGCATTTT
J gene: TRBJ1-6; CDR3 length: 16; clone size: -; D gene: TRBD1; V gene: TRBV20-1; CDR3 protein: CSASGQGTTYNSPLHF; CDR3 DNA: TGCAGTGCTAGTGGACAGGGGACTACCTATAATTCACCCCTCCACTTT
J gene: TRBJ2-7; CDR3 length: 14; clone size: -; D gene: TRBD1; V gene: TRBV5-1; CDR3 protein: CASGSGTGGFEQYF; CDR3 DNA: TGCGCCAGCGGATCCGGGACAGGGGGCTTCGAGCAGTACTTC
J gene: TRBJ2-5; CDR3 length: 15; clone size: -; D gene: TRBD1; V gene: TRBV5-1; CDR3 protein: CASSASTGSGETQYF; CDR3 DNA: TGCGCCAGCAGCGCGTCGACAGGGTCCGGAGAGACCCAGTACTTC
J gene: TRBJ2-3; CDR3 length: 15; clone size: -; D gene: TRBD1; V gene: TRBV24-1; CDR3 protein: CATSDLDRGTDTQYF; CDR3 DNA: TGTGCCACCAGTGATTTGGACAGGGGCACAGATACGCAGTATTTT
J gene: TRBJ2-1; CDR3 length: 15; clone size: -; D gene: TRBD2; V gene: TRBV5-1; CDR3 protein: CASSWTSGSIYEQFF; CDR3 DNA: TGCGCCAGCAGCTGGACTAGCGGGAGTATCTATGAGCAGTTCTTC
J gene: TRBJ2-7; CDR3 length: 13; clone size: -; D gene: -; V gene: TRBV12-3/TRBV12-4; CDR3 protein: CASSSGRQYEQYF; CDR3 DNA: TGTGCCAGCAGTTCCGGACGTCAATACGAGCAGTACTTC
J gene: TRBJ2-3; CDR3 length: 16; clone size: -; D gene: TRBD2; V gene: TRBV10-3; CDR3 protein: CAISDALAGLTDTQYF; CDR3 DNA: TGTGCCATCAGTGATGCCCTAGCGGGACTCACAGATACGCAGTATTTT
J gene: TRBJ2-7; CDR3 length: 15; clone size: -; D gene: -; V gene: TRBV3-1/TRBV3-2; CDR3 protein: CASSQDPGRGHEQYF; CDR3 DNA: TGTGCCAGCAGCCAAGATCCAGGCAGGGGCCACGAGCAGTACTTC
J gene: TRBJ1-1; CDR3 length: 18; clone size: -; D gene: -; V gene: TRBV7-9; CDR3 protein: CASRTLGLTPGRGTEAFF; CDR3 DNA: TGTGCCAGCAGGACACTAGGCCTAACACCGGGTAGAGGCACTGAAGCTTTCTTT
J gene: TRBJ2-7; CDR3 length: 16; clone size: -; D gene: TRBD1; V gene: TRBV7-9; CDR3 protein: CASSLFGTGVTYEQYF; CDR3 DNA: TGTGCCAGCAGCTTATTTGGGACAGGAGTTACCTACGAGCAGTACTTC
J gene: TRBJ1-2; CDR3 length: 14; clone size: -; D gene: -; V gene: TRBV21-1; CDR3 protein: CAKRMVRTNYGYTF; CDR3 DNA: TGTGCCAAAAGGATGGTAAGGACTAACTATGGCTACACCTTC
J gene: TRBJ2-5; CDR3 length: 15; clone size: -; D gene: -; V gene: TRBV7-2; CDR3 protein: CASRLHGHTQETQYF; CDR3 DNA: TGTGCCAGCAGACTGCACGGGCACACACAAGAGACCCAGTACTTC
J gene: TRBJ1-3; CDR3 length: 13; clone size: -; D gene: -; V gene: TRBV19; CDR3 protein: CASSQVSGNTIYF; CDR3 DNA: TGTGCCAGTAGTCAGGTCTCTGGAAACACCATATATTTT
J gene: TRBJ2-3; CDR3 length: 15; clone size: once; D gene: -; V gene: TRBV19; CDR3 protein: CASRLMDGPANTQYF; CDR3 DNA: TGTGCCAGTAGGTTAATGGACGGCCCGGCGAATACGCAGTATTTT
J gene: TRBJ2-1; CDR3 length: 17; clone size: -; D gene: TRBD2; V gene: TRBV29-1; CDR3 protein: CSVEDPRVSGRGGEQFF; CDR3 DNA: TGCAGCGTTGAAGACCCGCGGGTTAGCGGGAGGGGGGGTGAGCAGTTCTTC
J gene: TRBJ1-2; CDR3 length: 14; clone size: -; D gene: -; V gene: TRBV5-4; CDR3 protein: CASSLVGANYGYTF; CDR3 DNA: TGTGCCAGCAGCTTGGTTGGGGCAAACTATGGCTACACCTTC
J gene: TRBJ2-3; CDR3 length: 13; clone size: -; D gene: -; V gene: TRBV6-1; CDR3 protein: CASSDHYQDTQYF; CDR3 DNA: TGTGCCAGCAGTGACCACTACCAGGATACGCAGTATTTT